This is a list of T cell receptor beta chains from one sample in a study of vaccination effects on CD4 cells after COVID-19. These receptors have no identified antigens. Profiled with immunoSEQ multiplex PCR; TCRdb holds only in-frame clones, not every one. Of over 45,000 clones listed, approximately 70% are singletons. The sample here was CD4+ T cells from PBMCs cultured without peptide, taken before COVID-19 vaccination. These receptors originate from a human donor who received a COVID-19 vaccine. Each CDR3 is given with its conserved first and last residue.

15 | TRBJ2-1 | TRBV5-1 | CASTLGGSENNEQFF
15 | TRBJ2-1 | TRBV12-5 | CASAFRRLSHNEQFF
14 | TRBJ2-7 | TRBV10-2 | CASRAQLRTSEQYF
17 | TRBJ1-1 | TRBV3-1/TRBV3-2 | CASSQDPGQGWNTEAFF
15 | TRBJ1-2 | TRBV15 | CATSRDEEGREGYTF
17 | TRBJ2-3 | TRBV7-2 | CASSLGETSLRTDTQYF
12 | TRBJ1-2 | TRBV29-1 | CSVEEDSPLYTF
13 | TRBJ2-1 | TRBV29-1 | CSVSSGGNNEQFF
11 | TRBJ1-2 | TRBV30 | CAWSRNGGYTF
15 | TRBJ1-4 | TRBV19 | CASSITGRSNEKLFF
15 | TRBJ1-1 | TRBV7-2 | CASSFRSGWNTEAFF
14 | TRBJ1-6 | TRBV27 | CASSIRDRDSPLHF
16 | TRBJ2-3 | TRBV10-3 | CAISQGTSPSTDTQYF
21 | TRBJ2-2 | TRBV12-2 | CASRSPGQGLMRPLNTGELFF
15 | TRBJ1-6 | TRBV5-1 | CASSLIWGYNSPLHF
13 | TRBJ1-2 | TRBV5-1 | CASSLQGLGGYTF
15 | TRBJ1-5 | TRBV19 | CASSIRQGSNQPQHF
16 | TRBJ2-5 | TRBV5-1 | CASSLGGQGTLKTQYF
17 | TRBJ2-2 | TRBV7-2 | CASSLRTSGRQAGELFF
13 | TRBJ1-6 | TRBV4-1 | CASSREGYSPLHF
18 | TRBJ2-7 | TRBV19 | CASSIGLSGSTGTYEQYF
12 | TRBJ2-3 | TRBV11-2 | CASSLGDGWQYF
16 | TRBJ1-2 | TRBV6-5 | CASSYSQDRGGYGYTF
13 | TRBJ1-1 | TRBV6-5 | CASIRSGKSEAFF
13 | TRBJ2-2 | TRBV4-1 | CASSKTGTGELFF
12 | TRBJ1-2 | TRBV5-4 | CASSPPGRGYTF
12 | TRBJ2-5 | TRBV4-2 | CASGQVEETQYF
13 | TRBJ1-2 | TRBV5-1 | CASSLQGTDGYTF